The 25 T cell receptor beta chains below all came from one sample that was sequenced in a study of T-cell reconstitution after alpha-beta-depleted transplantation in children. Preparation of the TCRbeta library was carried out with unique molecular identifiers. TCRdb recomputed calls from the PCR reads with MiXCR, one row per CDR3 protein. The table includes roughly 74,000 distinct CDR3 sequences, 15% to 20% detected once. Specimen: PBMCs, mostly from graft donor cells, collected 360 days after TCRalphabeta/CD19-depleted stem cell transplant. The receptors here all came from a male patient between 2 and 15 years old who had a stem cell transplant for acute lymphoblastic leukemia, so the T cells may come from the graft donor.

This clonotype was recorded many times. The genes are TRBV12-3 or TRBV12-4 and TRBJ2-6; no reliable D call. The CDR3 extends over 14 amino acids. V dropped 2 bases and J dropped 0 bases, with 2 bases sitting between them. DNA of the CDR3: TGTGCCAGCAGTTTAATCTCTGGGGCCAACGTCCTGACTTTC. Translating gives CASSLISGANVLTF.

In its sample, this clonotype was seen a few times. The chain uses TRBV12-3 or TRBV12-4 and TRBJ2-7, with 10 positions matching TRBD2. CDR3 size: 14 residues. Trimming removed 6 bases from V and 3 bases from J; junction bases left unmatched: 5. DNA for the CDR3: TGTGCCAGCAGCCTAGCGGGAGTTTTCTACGAGCAGTACTTC. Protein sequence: CASSLAGVFYEQYF.

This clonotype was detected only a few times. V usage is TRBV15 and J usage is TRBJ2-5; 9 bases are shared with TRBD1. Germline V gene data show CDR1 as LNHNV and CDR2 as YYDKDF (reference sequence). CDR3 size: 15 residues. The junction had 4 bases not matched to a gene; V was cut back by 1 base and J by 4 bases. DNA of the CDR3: TGTGCCACCAGCAGAGGGGGGACAGGGTCAGAGACCCAGTACTTC. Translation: CATSRGGTGSETQYF.

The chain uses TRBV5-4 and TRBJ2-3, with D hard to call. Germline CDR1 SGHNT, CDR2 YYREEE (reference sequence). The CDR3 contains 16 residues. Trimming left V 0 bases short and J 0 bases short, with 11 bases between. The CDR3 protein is CASSLEGYRSTDTQYF. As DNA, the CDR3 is TGTGCCAGCAGCTTGGAAGGGTACCGTAGCACAGATACGCAGTATTTT. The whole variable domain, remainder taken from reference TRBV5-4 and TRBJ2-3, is ETGVTQSPTHLIKTRGQQVTLRCSSQSGHNTVSWYQQALGQGPQFIFQYYREEENGRGNFPPRFSGLQFPNYSSELNVNALELDDSALYLCASSLEGYRSTDTQYFGPGTRLTVL.

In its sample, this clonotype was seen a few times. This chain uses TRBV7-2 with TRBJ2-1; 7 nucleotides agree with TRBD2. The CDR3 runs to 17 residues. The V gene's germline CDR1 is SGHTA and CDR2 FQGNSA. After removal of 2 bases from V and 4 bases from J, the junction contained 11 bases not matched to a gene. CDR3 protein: CASSLPPVGGSYNEQFF. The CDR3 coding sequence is TGTGCCAGCAGCTTACCCCCCGTGGGCGGGAGTTACAATGAGCAGTTCTTC.

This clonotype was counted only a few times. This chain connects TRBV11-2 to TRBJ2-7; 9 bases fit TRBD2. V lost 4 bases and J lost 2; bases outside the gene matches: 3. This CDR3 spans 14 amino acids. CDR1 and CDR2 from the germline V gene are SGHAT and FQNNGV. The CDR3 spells CASSSASGAYEQYF. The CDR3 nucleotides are TGTGCCAGCAGCTCCGCTAGCGGGGCCTACGAGCAGTACTTC.

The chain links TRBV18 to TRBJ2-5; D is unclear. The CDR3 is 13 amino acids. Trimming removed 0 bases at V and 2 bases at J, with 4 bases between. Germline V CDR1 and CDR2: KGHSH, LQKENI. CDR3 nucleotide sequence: TGTGCCAGCTCACCACCTAATCAAGAGACCCAGTACTTC. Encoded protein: CASSPPNQETQYF.

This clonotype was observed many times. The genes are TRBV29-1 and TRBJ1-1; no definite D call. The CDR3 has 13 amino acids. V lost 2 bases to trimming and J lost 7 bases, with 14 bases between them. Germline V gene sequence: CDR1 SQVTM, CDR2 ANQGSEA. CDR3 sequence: CSVETRGLGEAFF. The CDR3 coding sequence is TGCAGCGTTGAAACCCGAGGGTTAGGTGAAGCTTTCTTT.

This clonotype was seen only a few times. In nucleotides, the CDR3 is TGTGCCAGCAGTTTGAGAGGGCGTGAGACCCAGTACTTC. It encodes CASSLRGRETQYF. The chain joins TRBV11-2 to TRBJ2-5; D may be TRBD2 (5 bases). This CDR3 spans 13 amino acids. V shed 6 bases and J shed 5 bases, with 13 bases lying between them. Germline V gives CDR1 SGHAT, CDR2 FQNNGV.

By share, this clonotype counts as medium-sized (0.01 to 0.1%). In DNA, the CDR3 is TGTGCCAGCAATACAGGGGGCGTTCCCGGGGAGCTGTTTTTT. This sequence encodes CASNTGGVPGELFF. This chain joins TRBV6-5 and TRBJ2-2; 9 bases align to TRBD1. This CDR3 contains 14 residues. Germline trimming cut 7 bases from V and 6 bases from J; bases unmatched to any gene: 6. The germline gives CDR1 MNHEY, CDR2 SVGAGI.

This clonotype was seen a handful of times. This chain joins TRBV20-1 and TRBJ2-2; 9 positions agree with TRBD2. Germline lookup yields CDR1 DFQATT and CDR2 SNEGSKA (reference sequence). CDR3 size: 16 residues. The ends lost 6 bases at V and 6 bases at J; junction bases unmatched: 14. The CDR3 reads CSARPGAGGPAGELFF. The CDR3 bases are TGCAGTGCCCGACCGGGGGCGGGAGGGCCGGCCGGGGAGCTGTTTTTT.

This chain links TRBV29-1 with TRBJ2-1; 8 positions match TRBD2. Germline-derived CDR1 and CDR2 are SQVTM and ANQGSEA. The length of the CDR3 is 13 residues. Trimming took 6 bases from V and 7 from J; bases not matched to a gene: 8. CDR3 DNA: TGCAGCGTGGACGAGACTAGCGTAAATGAGCAGTTCTTC. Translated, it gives CSVDETSVNEQFF.

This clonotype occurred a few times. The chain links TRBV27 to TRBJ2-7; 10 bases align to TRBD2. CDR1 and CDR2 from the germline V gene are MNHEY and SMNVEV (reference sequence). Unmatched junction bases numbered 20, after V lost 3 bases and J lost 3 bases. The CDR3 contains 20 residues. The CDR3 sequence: CASSFRSFPLAGGGGYEQYF. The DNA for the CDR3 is TGTGCCAGCAGTTTCAGGAGCTTTCCGTTAGCGGGAGGAGGGGGCTACGAGCAGTACTTC.

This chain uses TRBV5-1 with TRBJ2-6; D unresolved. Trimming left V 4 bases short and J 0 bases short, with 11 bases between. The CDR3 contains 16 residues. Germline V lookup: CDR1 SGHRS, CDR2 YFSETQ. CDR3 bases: TGCGCCAGCAGCCTTCCAGCTCTCTCTGGGGCCAACGTCCTGACTTTC. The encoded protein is CASSLPALSGANVLTF.

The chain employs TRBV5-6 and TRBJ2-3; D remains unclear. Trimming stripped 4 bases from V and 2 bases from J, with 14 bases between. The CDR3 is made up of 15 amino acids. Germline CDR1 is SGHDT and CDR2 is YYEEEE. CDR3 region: CASSLRPWHTDTQYF. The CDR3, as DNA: TGTGCCAGCAGCCTCCGGCCCTGGCACACAGATACGCAGTATTTT.

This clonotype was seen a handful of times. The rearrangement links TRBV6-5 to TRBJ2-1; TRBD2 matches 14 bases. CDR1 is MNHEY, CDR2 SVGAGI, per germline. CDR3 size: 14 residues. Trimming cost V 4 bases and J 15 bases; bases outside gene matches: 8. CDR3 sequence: CASSSPGLAGDRFF. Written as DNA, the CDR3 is TGTGCCAGCAGTTCCCCGGGACTAGCGGGAGATCGGTTCTTC.

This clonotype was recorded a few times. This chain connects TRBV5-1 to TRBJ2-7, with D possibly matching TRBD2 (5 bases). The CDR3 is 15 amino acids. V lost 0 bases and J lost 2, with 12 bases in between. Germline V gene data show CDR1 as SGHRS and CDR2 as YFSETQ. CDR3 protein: CASSLEAVGTYEQYF. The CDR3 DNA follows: TGCGCCAGCAGCTTGGAGGCAGTCGGGACCTACGAGCAGTACTTC.

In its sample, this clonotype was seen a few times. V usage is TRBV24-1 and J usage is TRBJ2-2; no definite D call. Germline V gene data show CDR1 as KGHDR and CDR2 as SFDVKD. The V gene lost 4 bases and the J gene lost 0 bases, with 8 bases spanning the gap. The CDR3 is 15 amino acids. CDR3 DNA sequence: TGTGCCACCAGTGAGAACCACCCGAACACCGGGGAGCTGTTTTTT. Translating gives CATSENHPNTGELFF.

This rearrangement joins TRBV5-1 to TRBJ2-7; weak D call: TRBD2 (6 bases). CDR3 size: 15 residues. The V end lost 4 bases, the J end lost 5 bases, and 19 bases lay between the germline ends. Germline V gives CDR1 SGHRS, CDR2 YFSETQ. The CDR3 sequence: CASSPSRVPGDEQYF. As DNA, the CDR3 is TGCGCCAGCAGCCCCTCCAGGGTTCCGGGGGACGAGCAGTACTTC. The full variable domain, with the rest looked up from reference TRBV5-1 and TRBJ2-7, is KAGVTQTPRYLIKTRGQQVTLSCSPISGHRSVSWYQQTPGQGLQFLFEYFSETQRNKGNFPGRFSGRQFSNSRSEMNVSTLELGDSALYLCASSPSRVPGDEQYFGPGTRLTVT.

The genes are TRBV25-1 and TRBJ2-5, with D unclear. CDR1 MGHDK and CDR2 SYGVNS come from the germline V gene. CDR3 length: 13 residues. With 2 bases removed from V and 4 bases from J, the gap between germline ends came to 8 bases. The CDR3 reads CASSEPPGETQYF. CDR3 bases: TGTGCCAGCAGTGAACCCCCGGGAGAGACCCAGTACTTC.

DNA of the CDR3: TGCAGTGCTAGTAAGCGGGACTCCTCCTACGAGCAGTACTTC. The encoded protein is CSASKRDSSYEQYF. This chain connects TRBV20-1 to TRBJ2-7, with 7 positions matching TRBD2. Trimming took 3 bases from V and 0 from J; bases not matched to a gene: 5. The CDR3 sequence is 14 residues long. CDR1 and CDR2 (germline): DFQATT, SNEGSKA (reference sequence).

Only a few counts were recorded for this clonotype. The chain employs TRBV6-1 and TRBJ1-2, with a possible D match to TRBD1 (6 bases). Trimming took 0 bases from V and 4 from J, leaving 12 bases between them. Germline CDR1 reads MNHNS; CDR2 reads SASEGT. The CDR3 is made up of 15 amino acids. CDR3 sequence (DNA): TGTGCCAGCAGTGAAGCGGCGGGGGGCAGCTATGGCTACACCTTC. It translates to CASSEAAGGSYGYTF.

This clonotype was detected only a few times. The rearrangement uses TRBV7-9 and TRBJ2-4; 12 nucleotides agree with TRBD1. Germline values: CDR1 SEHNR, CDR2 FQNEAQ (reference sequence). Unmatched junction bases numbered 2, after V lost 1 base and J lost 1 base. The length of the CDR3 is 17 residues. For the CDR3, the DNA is TGTGCCAGCAGCTTAGGGGACAGGGGGCCGGCCAAAAACATTCAGTACTTC. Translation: CASSLGDRGPAKNIQYF.

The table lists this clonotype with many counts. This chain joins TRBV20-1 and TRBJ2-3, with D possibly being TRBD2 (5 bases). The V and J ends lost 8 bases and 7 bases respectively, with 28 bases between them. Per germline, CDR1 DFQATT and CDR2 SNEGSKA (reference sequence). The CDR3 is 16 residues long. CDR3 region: CSSTSEGWNTIYTQYF. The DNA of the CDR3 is TGCAGTTCAACCTCCGAGGGCTGGAATACGATATATACGCAGTATTTT.

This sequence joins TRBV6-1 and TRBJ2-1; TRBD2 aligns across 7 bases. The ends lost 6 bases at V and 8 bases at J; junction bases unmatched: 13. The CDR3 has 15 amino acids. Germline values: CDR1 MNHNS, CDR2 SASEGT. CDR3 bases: TGTGCCAGCAGCGCCCTCGCGGGGGTTTGGCATGAGCAGTTCTTC. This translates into CASSALAGVWHEQFF.